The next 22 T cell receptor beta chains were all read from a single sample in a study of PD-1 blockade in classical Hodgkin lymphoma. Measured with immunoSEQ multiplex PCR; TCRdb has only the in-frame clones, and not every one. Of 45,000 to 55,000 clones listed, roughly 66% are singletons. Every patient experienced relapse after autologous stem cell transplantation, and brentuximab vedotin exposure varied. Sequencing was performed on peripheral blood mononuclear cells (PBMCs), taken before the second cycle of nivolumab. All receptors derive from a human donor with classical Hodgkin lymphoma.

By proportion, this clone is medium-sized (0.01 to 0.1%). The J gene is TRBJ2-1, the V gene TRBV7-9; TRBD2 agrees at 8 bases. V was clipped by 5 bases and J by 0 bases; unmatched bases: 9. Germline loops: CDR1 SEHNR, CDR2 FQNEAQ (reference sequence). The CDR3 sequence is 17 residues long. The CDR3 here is CASSPDGGASSYNEQFF. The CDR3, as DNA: TGTGCCAGCAGCCCAGACGGGGGGGCCAGCTCCTACAATGAGCAGTTCTTC.

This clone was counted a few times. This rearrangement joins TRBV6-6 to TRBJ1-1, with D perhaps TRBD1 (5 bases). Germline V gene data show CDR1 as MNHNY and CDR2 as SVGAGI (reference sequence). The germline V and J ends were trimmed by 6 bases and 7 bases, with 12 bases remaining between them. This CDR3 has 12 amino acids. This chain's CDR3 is CASRIQAREAFF. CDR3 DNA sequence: TGTGCCAGCAGGATACAGGCGCGTGAAGCTTTCTTT.

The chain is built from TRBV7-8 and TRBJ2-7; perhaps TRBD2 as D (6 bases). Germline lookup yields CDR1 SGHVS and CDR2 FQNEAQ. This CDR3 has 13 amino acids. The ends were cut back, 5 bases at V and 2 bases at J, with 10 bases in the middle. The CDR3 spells CASSPGRPYEQYF. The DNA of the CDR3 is TGTGCCAGCAGCCCGGGGAGGCCCTACGAGCAGTACTTC.

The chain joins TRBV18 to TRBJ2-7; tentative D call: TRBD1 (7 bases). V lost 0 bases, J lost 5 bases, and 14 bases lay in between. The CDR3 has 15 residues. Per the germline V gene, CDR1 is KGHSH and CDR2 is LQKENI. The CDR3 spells CASSPPNRGGNEQYF. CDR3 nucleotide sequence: TGTGCCAGCTCACCACCCAACAGGGGAGGAAACGAGCAGTACTTC.

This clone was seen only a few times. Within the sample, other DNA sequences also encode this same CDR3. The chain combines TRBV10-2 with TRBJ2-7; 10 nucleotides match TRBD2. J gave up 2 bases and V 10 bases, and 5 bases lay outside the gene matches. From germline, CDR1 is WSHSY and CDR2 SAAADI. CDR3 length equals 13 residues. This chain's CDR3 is CATLAGVTYEQYF. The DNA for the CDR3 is TGCGCCACCCTAGCGGGAGTCACCTACGAGCAGTACTTC.

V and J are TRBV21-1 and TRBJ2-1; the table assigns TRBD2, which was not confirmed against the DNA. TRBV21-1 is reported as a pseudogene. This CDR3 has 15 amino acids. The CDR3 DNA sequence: TGTGCCAGCAGCAAAGATGGCGCTAGGTTCGATGAGCAGTTCTTC. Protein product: CASSKDGARFDEQFF.

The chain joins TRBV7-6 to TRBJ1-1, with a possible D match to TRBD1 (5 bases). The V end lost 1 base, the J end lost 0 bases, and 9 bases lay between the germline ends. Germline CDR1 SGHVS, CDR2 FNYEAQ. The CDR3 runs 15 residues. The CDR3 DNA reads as TGTGCCAGCAGCTTAGTGGGGCCTATGAACACTGAAGCTTTCTTT. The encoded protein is CASSLVGPMNTEAFF.

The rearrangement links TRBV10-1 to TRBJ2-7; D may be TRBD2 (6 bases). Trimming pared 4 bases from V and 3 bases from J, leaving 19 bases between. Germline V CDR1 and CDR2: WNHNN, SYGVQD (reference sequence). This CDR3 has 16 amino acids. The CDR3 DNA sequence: TGCGCCAGCAGTGCGGGGGACTTTTCGGGGTTCTACGAGCAGTACTTC. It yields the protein CASSAGDFSGFYEQYF.

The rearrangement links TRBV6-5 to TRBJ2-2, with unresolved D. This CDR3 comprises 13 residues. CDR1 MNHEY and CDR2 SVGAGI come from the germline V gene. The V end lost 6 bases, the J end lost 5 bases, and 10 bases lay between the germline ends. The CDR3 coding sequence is TGTGCCAGCAGCCCCTATCCGACCGGGGAGCTGTTTTTT. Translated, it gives CASSPYPTGELFF.

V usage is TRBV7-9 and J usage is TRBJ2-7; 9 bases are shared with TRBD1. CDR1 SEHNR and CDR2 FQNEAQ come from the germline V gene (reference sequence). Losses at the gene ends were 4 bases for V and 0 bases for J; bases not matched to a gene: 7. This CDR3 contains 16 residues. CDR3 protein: CASSYRGQGYSYEQYF. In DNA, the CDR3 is TGTGCCAGCAGCTACCGGGGACAGGGCTACTCCTACGAGCAGTACTTC. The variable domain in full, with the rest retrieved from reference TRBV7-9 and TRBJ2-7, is DTGVSQNPRHKITKRGQNVTFRCDPISEHNRLYWYRQTLGQGPEFLTYFQNEAQLEKSRLLSDRFSAERPKGSFSTLEIQRTEQGDSAMYLCASSYRGQGYSYEQYFGPGTRLTVT.

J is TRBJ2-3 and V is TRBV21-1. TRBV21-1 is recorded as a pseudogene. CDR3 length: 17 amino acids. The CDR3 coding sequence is TGTGCCCTAAGAACCTCAGGCGCCAGGTGGATGGGGGAAACGCAGTATTTT. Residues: CALRTSGARWMGETQYF.

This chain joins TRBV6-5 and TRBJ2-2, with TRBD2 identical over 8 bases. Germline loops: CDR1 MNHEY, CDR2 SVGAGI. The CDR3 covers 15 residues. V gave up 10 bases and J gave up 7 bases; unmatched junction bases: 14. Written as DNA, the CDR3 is TGTGCCACGTCCCTATCGGGAGGGTATGGCGGGGAGCTGTTTTTT. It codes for CATSLSGGYGGELFF.

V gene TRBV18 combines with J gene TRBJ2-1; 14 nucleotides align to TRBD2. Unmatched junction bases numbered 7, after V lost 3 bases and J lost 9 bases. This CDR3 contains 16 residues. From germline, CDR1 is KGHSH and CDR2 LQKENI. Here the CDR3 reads CASSPQGTSGRGEQFF. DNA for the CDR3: TGTGCCAGCTCACCCCAAGGGACTAGCGGGAGAGGTGAGCAGTTCTTC.

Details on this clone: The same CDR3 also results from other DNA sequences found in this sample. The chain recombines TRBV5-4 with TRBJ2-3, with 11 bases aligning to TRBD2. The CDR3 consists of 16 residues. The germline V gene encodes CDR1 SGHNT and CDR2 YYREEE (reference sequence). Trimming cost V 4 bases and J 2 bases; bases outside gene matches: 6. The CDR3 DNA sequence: TGTGCCAGCAGCCCTTTAGCGGGGGGGGCCACAGATACGCAGTATTTT. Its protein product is CASSPLAGGATDTQYF.

CDR3 DNA: TGCGCCAGCAGCCTATCCACTAATCTAGCCTCTGGAAACACCATATATTTT. This encodes CASSLSTNLASGNTIYF. This sequence joins TRBV4-1 and TRBJ1-3; D uncertain. The V end lost 4 bases, the J end lost 0 bases, and 16 bases lay between the germline ends. The germline V gene has CDR1 MGHRA and CDR2 YSYEKL. The CDR3 runs 17 residues.

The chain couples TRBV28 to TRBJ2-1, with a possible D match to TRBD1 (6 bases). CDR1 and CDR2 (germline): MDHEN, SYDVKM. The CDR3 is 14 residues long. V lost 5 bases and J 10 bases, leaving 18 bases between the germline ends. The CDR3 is CASSEGTGSGEQFF. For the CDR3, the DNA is TGTGCCAGCAGTGAGGGAACAGGGTCCGGGGAGCAGTTCTTC.

CDR3 amino acids: CASSYQDYFTGELFF. The CDR3 nucleotides read TGTGCCAGCAGTTATCAGGACTACTTCACCGGGGAGCTGTTTTTT. This sequence joins TRBV6-5 and TRBJ2-2; D is possibly TRBD2 (6 bases). The CDR3 runs 15 residues. Germline loops: CDR1 MNHEY, CDR2 SVGAGI. With 3 bases removed from V and 4 bases from J, the gap between germline ends came to 12 bases.

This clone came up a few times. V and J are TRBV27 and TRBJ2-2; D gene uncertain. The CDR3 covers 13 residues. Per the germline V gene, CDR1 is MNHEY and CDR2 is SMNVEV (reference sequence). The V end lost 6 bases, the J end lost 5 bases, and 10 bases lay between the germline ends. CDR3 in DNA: TGTGCCAGCAGCTCTAGGCCGACCGGGGAGCTGTTTTTT. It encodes CASSSRPTGELFF.

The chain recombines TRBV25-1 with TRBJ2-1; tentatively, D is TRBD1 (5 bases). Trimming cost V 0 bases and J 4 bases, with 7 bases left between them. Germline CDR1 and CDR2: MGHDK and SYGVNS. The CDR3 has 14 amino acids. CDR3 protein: CASSEYQGYNEQFF. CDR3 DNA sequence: TGTGCCAGCAGTGAATATCAGGGATACAATGAGCAGTTCTTC.

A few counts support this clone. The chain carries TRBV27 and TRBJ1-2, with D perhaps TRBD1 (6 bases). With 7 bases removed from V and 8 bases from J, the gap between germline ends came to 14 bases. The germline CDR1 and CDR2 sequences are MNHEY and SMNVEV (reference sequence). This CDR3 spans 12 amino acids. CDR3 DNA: TGTGCCAGCACCGGGACATTAGGAGGCTACACCTTC. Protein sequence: CASTGTLGGYTF.

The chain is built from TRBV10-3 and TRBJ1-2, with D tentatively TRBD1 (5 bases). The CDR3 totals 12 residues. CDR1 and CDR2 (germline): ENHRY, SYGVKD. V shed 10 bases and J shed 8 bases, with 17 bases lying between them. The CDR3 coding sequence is TGTGCCACAACCCAGGGTCCTAGCGGCTACACCTTC. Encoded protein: CATTQGPSGYTF.

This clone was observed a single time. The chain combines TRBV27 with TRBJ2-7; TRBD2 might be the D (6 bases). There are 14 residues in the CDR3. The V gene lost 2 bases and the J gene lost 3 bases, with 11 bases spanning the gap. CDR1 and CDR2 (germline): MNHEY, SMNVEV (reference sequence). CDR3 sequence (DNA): TGTGCCAGCAGTTTACGCCCCGGGGGCTACGAGCAGTACTTC. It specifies CASSLRPGGYEQYF.